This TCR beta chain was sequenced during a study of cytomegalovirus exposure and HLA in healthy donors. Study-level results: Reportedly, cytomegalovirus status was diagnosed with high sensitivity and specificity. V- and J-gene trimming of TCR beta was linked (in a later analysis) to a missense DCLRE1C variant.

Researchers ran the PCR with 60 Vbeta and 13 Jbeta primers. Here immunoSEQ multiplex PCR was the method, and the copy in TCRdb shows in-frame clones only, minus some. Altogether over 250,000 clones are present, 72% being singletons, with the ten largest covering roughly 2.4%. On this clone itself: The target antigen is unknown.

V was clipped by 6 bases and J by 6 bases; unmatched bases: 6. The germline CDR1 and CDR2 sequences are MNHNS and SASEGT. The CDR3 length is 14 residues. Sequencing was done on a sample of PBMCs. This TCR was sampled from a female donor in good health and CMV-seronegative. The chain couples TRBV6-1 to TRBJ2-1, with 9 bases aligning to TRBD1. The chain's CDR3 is CASRSRDRANEQFF. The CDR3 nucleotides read TGTGCCAGCAGGAGCCGGGACAGGGCCAATGAGCAGTTCTTC.